Shown below are 19 T cell receptor beta chains from a single sample sequenced in a study of long-term antiretroviral therapy in people with HIV. Runs used v3.0 of the immunoSEQ assay and were done at survey level. Produced via immunoSEQ multiplex PCR; TCRdb's table is partial and in-frame only. This sample yields about 17,000 clones, of which about 86% are seen a single time; under 10% belongs to the top ten. Material: unsorted PBMCs, obtained 0.3 years before starting antiretroviral therapy. Receptors were obtained from a man between 45 and 60 years old with HIV.

The rearrangement links TRBV6-6 to TRBJ2-1; D is possibly TRBD1 (7 bases). The CDR3 is 15 residues long. The V gene lost 5 bases and the J gene lost 4 bases, with 15 bases spanning the gap. The V gene's germline CDR1 is MNHNY and CDR2 SVGAGI (reference sequence). Here the CDR3 reads CASSRRDSGYNEQFF. In nucleotides, the CDR3 is TGTGCCAGCAGTCGCCGGGACAGCGGGTACAATGAGCAGTTCTTC.

The chain recombines TRBV27 with TRBJ2-7, with TRBD1 matching over 7 bases. Germline CDR1 reads MNHEY; CDR2 reads SMNVEV (reference sequence). The junction had 12 bases not matched to a gene; V was cut back by 6 bases and J by 1 base. The CDR3 totals 16 residues. The DNA for the CDR3 is TGTGCCAGCAGGGACCAACGGGGACAGCCGTCCTACGAGCAGTACTTC. The encoded protein is CASRDQRGQPSYEQYF.

The chain couples TRBV7-9 to TRBJ2-7; 8 nucleotides agree with TRBD1. V lost 6 bases, J lost 3 bases, and 10 bases stayed unmatched. The germline V gene has CDR1 SEHNR and CDR2 FQNEAQ (reference sequence). The CDR3 runs to 15 residues. CDR3 nucleotide sequence: TGTGCCAGCAGAATCGGACAGGGACCCCTCTACGAGCAGTACTTC. This gives the protein CASRIGQGPLYEQYF.

By sample fraction, this clone is medium-sized (0.01 to 0.1%). The chain joins TRBV27 to TRBJ2-7, with D tentatively TRBD1 or TRBD2 (6 bases each). Germline V gives CDR1 MNHEY, CDR2 SMNVEV (reference sequence). This CDR3 has 15 amino acids. Deletions cut 0 bases from V and 7 bases from J, with 16 bases between. In DNA form, the CDR3 reads TGTGCCAGCAGTTTATCGATAAAGGGGGGCGGGGAGCAGTACTTC. It is translated as CASSLSIKGGGEQYF.

This clone was found a few times. The chain recombines TRBV7-2 with TRBJ2-2; D not resolved. This CDR3 has 17 amino acids. Germline V CDR1 and CDR2: SGHTA, FQGNSA. V dropped 4 bases and J dropped 0 bases, with 15 bases sitting between them. The CDR3 is CASSSYTYRANTGELFF. CDR3 bases: TGTGCCAGCAGCTCTTACACCTACAGAGCGAACACCGGGGAGCTGTTTTTT.

The sample holds one count of this clone. V usage is TRBV7-9 and J usage is TRBJ2-1; D is perhaps TRBD1 (6 bases). The CDR3 length is 14 residues. Trimming removed 5 bases from V and 10 bases from J, with 18 bases in between. The germline V gene has CDR1 SEHNR and CDR2 FQNEAQ (reference sequence). CDR3 amino acids: CASSVKRGGLEQFF. Here the CDR3 DNA reads TGTGCCAGCAGCGTGAAAAGAGGGGGATTAGAGCAGTTCTTC.

The V and J genes are TRBV9 and TRBJ1-5, with a weak D call TRBD1 (5 bases). Germline values: CDR1 SGDLS, CDR2 YYNGEE. The CDR3 extends over 13 amino acids. V shed 0 bases and J shed 9 bases, with 10 bases lying between them. DNA for the CDR3: TGTGCCAGCAGCGTAGACCTCGGGGGGCCCCAGCATTTT. This codes for CASSVDLGGPQHF.

This chain links TRBV5-1 with TRBJ1-4, with a weak D call TRBD1 (6 bases). The germline gives CDR1 SGHRS, CDR2 YFSETQ. The CDR3 runs to 17 residues. The V end was cut by 2 bases, the J end by 0 bases, with 14 bases between. Here the CDR3 reads CASSFYSGDATNEKLFF. CDR3 nucleotides: TGCGCCAGCAGCTTTTACTCAGGGGATGCAACTAATGAAAAACTGTTTTTT.

V is TRBV4-1 and J is TRBJ1-4, with D possibly TRBD1 on 6 matching bases. V was cut by 1 base and J by 5 bases, with 8 bases left in between. This CDR3 contains 14 residues. From germline, CDR1 is MGHRA and CDR2 YSYEKL. The CDR3 loop is CASSQGQDNEKLFF. In nucleotides, the CDR3 is TGCGCCAGCAGCCAAGGACAGGACAATGAAAAACTGTTTTTT.

The chain has TRBV6-5 and TRBJ2-2; D is ambiguous. The germline CDR1 and CDR2 sequences are MNHEY and SVGAGI. This CDR3 comprises 11 residues. Between the trimmed V and J ends, which lost 4 bases and 6 bases, there was a span of 3 bases. This chain's CDR3 is CASSSPGELFF. The CDR3 DNA is TGTGCCAGCAGTTCGCCCGGGGAGCTGTTTTTT.

V usage is TRBV9 and J usage is TRBJ1-4; D is possibly TRBD1 (5 bases). From germline, CDR1 is SGDLS and CDR2 YYNGEE. V lost 0 bases and J 5 bases, leaving 11 bases between the germline ends. The CDR3 loop spans 15 amino acids. The CDR3 nucleotides read TGTGCCAGCAGCGTAGGAGGGACCCTAAATGAAAAACTGTTTTTT. Its protein is CASSVGGTLNEKLFF.

The gene calls are TRBV6-4 and TRBJ2-2; the match to TRBD1 covers 7 bases. From germline, CDR1 is MRHNA and CDR2 SNTAGT. V shed 0 bases and J 4 bases; nucleotides not matched to a gene: 2. This CDR3 has 15 residues. The CDR3 is CASSDSDRATGELFF. DNA of the CDR3: TGTGCCAGCAGTGACTCTGACAGGGCCACCGGGGAGCTGTTTTTT.

The chain recombines TRBV6-5 with TRBJ2-3; D gene unclear. The CDR3 is made up of 14 amino acids. The germline CDR1 and CDR2 sequences are MNHEY and SVGAGI. The ends were cut back, 0 bases at V and 2 bases at J, with 6 bases in the middle. CDR3 in DNA: TGTGCCAGCAGTTACTCGGATTACACAGATACGCAGTATTTT. Translated: CASSYSDYTDTQYF.

The chain joins TRBV30 to TRBJ1-1; a weak D match, TRBD1 (5 bases). Germline V gene lookup returns CDR1 GTSNPN and CDR2 SVGIG (reference sequence). There are 15 residues in the CDR3. Trimming pared 0 bases from V and 7 bases from J, leaving 18 bases between. The CDR3, as DNA: TGTGCCTGGAGTGTAAGGACCCACTTAGGGGTTGAAGCTTTCTTT. Encoded protein: CAWSVRTHLGVEAFF.

The chain joins TRBV27 to TRBJ2-6; D might be TRBD1 (5 bases). Trimming shortened V by 3 bases and J by 0 bases, and 9 bases separated the two germline ends. Germline V gene sequence: CDR1 MNHEY, CDR2 SMNVEV (reference sequence). CDR3 size: 16 residues. CDR3 region: CASSLRQPSGANVLTF. The CDR3 nucleotides read TGTGCCAGCAGTTTGCGACAGCCCTCTGGGGCCAACGTCCTGACTTTC.

The J gene is TRBJ1-2, the V gene TRBV28; D is undetermined. Trimming left V 8 bases short and J 2 bases short, with 3 bases between. The CDR3 contains 10 residues. Germline V gives CDR1 MDHEN, CDR2 SYDVKM. The CDR3 here is CASGNYGYTF. The CDR3 DNA sequence: TGTGCCAGCGGGAACTATGGCTACACCTTC.

This chain links TRBV28 with TRBJ2-7; D remains ambiguous. Trimming shortened V by 5 bases and J by 3 bases, and 2 bases separated the two germline ends. CDR1 MDHEN and CDR2 SYDVKM come from the germline V gene. The CDR3 extends over 10 amino acids. CDR3 amino acids: CASSHYEQYF. CDR3 nucleotide sequence: TGTGCCAGCAGTCACTACGAGCAGTACTTC. The full variable domain, with the rest looked up from reference TRBV28 and TRBJ2-7, is DVKVTQSSRYLVKRTGEKVFLECVQDMDHENMFWYRQDPGLGLRLIYFSYDVKMKEKGDIPEGYSVSREKKERFSLILESASTNQTSMYLCASSHYEQYFGPGTRLTVT.

This clone was observed a single time. The chain employs TRBV4-3 and TRBJ2-2, with D perhaps matching TRBD2 (7 bases). The CDR3 totals 14 residues. Trimming took off 7 bases at V and 3 bases at J, with 12 bases between the two ends. Germline V gives CDR1 LGHNA, CDR2 YSLEER. The CDR3 DNA is TGCGCCAGCAAGGGGGGGAGAGACACCGGGGAGCTGTTTTTT. Its protein is CASKGGRDTGELFF.

The genes are TRBV27 and TRBJ1-3, with a tentative D call TRBD1 (6 bases). The V end was cut by 5 bases, the J end by 0 bases, with 11 bases between. Germline assignment: CDR1 MNHEY and CDR2 SMNVEV (reference sequence). The CDR3 runs 15 residues. As DNA, the CDR3 is TGTGCCAGCAGTGAGGGGGATCACTCTGGAAACACCATATATTTT. It encodes CASSEGDHSGNTIYF.